The present T cell receptor beta chain was sequenced within a study of blood T cells in healthy people across ages. Total RNA amounts of at least 6 micrograms were extracted per sample. The authors ran a second PCR of 7 to 11 cycles using a sample-barcoded 5' primer and a J-beta primer mix. MiXCR, applied by TCRdb to the 5' RACE reads, yields one record per CDR3 protein. The sample includes hundreds of thousands of distinct CDR3 sequences, 50% to 65% of them seen just once. Broader study findings: PBMC samples, being unsorted, prevented any conclusive comparison of naive and antigen-experienced cells.

Per germline, CDR1 DFQATT and CDR2 SNEGSKA (reference sequence). The CDR3 length is 14 residues. J gave up 3 bases and V 6 bases, and 6 bases lay outside the gene matches. This clonotype was seen a few times. The antigen is unknown. Sequenced: blood. This receptor was taken from a man at least 80 years old in good health. The chain uses TRBV20-1 and TRBJ2-3; 10 bases line up with TRBD2. CDR3 region: CSATLAGATDTQYF. The CDR3 bases are TGCAGTGCCACCCTAGCGGGAGCGACAGATACGCAGTATTTT.